Listed here is a single T cell receptor (beta chain). Its matching antigen is unknown. Trimming left V 4 bases short and J 0 bases short, with 13 bases between. From germline, CDR1 is SQVTM and CDR2 ANQGSEA. This CDR3 spans 15 amino acids. Quantitative 5'-RACE with molecular barcodes was used to make the TCR beta libraries. TCRdb used MiXCR to reprocess the 5' RACE reads, holding one entry per CDR3 protein. The sample contains roughly 700,000 distinct CDR3 sequences, over 15% of which appear only once. The sample is drawn from a study of CD8 T cells in ankylosing spondylitis. Study-level results: Reportedly, significant enrichment of disease-linked clones occurred in matched ankylosing spondylitis synovial fluid. Disease-linked clones had a CD8+ phenotype and relatively low frequency in peripheral blood. Apparently characteristic of ankylosing spondylitis blood was a TCR beta motif (roughly eight highly homologous variants). Reactive arthritis synovial fluid and blood were previously reported to contain some motif variants.

The specimen was blood, either unsorted or a sorted T cell fraction (not recorded which). V gene TRBV29-1 combines with J gene TRBJ2-1, with D maybe TRBD2 (6 bases). The TCR was taken from a male donor with ankylosing spondylitis. This CDR3 reads CSVVGGESSYNEQFF. CDR3 in DNA: TGCAGCGTTGTCGGGGGAGAAAGCTCCTACAATGAGCAGTTCTTC.